What follows is one T cell receptor beta chain and its context. The antigen remains unidentified. The length of the CDR3 is 13 residues. The germline V gene has CDR1 MGHRA and CDR2 YSYEKL. The V gene lost 0 bases and the J gene lost 6 bases, with 5 bases spanning the gap. The sample originates from a study of OX40 agonist ivuxolimab in advanced cancers. Across the whole study: Patients were treated with intravenous ivuxolimab, dosed at 0.01 to 10 mg/kg and infused every 2 weeks. Among those enrolled, mean age was about 63 years (range 23 to 79) and 75% to 90% were male. Study findings and constraints: Partial responders at 0.1-3.0 mg/kg showed near-lowest clonal expansion. At 0.1 to 3.0 mg/kg, clonal expansion of CD4+ and CD8+ blood T cells had occurred by week 6.

TCRdb's table, derived via immunoSEQ multiplex PCR, lists solely in-frame clones and lacks some. The sample has 65,000 to 70,000 clones; around 89% are singletons. This sample comprised CD4+ or CD8+ T cells sorted from blood, obtained in a trial of the OX40 agonist ivuxolimab. This sequence was found in an adult with an advanced solid tumor such as melanoma, head and neck, liver or kidney cancer. The chain uses TRBV4-1 and TRBJ2-2, with D uncertain. In DNA, the CDR3 is TGCGCCAGCAGCCAAGATTGGGCCGGGGAGCTGTTTTTT. This encodes CASSQDWAGELFF.